These 29 T cell receptor beta chains were sequenced from one sample in a study of blood T cell repertoires in COVID-19. Only in-frame clones appear in the TCRdb table, and some are missing; sequencing was by immunoSEQ multiplex PCR. Seen here are about 100,000 clones, 75% to 85% observed once, and the top ten hold over 15%. The sequencing input was peripheral blood. The receptors shown here come from a woman older than 75 with active or convalescent COVID-19.

This chain uses TRBV29-1 with TRBJ2-5, with 8 nucleotides matching TRBD2. V lost 2 bases and J lost 4; bases outside the gene matches: 0. This CDR3 is built from 12 residues. In germline, CDR1 is SQVTM, CDR2 ANQGSEA. DNA of the CDR3: TGCAGCGTTGAACTAGCGGGAGAGACCCAGTACTTC. This codes for CSVELAGETQYF.

This clone was seen only a few times. Here the CDR3 reads CASTPGLQRMGKLFF. CDR3 bases: TGTGCCAGCACCCCTGGACTCCAACGGATGGGAAAACTGTTTTTT. The chain joins TRBV6-5 to TRBJ1-4; D is uncertain. Trimming removed 7 bases from V and 10 bases from J, with 22 bases in between. The CDR3 contains 15 residues. Germline V CDR1 and CDR2: MNHEY, SVGAGI.

This clone was observed a handful of times. V is TRBV5-6 and J is TRBJ2-7; D call uncertain. Trimming left V 2 bases short and J 6 bases short, with 15 bases between. Germline V gene data show CDR1 as SGHDT and CDR2 as YYEEEE. The CDR3 covers 14 residues. This CDR3 reads CASSLPQAVGEQYF. In nucleotides, the CDR3 is TGTGCCAGCAGCTTACCGCAGGCCGTCGGCGAGCAGTACTTC.

This clone was picked up a small number of times. CDR3: CASTRGLDGNTIYF. For the CDR3, the DNA is TGCGCCAGCACCAGGGGGCTGGATGGAAACACCATATATTTT. The gene calls are TRBV10-2 and TRBJ1-3; 8 positions agree with TRBD1. V gave up 7 bases and J gave up 3 bases; unmatched junction bases: 5. Germline CDR1 WSHSY, CDR2 SAAADI. This CDR3 is built from 14 residues.

The chain employs TRBV5-5 and TRBJ2-7, with 15 bases that match TRBD2. This CDR3 is built from 17 residues. Germline lookup yields CDR1 SGHKS and CDR2 YYEKEE (reference sequence). With 4 bases clipped from V and 0 bases from J, the junction kept 5 bases outside the gene matches. The CDR3 bases are TGTGCCAGCAGCCGGGGACTAGCGGGAGGAGTCTCCTACGAGCAGTACTTC. Its translation is CASSRGLAGGVSYEQYF.

The CDR3 loop is CASSPDSVQETQYF. The CDR3 bases are TGTGCCAGCTCACCGGACAGTGTCCAAGAGACCCAGTACTTC. The rearrangement links TRBV18 to TRBJ2-5, with D possibly being TRBD1 (6 bases). CDR1 is KGHSH and CDR2 is LQKENI in the germline V gene. V lost 3 bases and J 1 base, leaving 9 bases between the germline ends. The CDR3 loop spans 14 amino acids.

The J gene is TRBJ2-1, the V gene TRBV7-9, with D possibly TRBD1 on 5 matching bases. CDR1 is SEHNR and CDR2 is FQNEAQ in the germline V gene (reference sequence). V gave up 5 bases and J gave up 7 bases, with 15 bases separating them. The CDR3 totals 14 residues. The CDR3 sequence: CASSPGAFGNEQFF. In DNA form, the CDR3 reads TGTGCCAGCAGCCCTGGGGCCTTTGGGAATGAGCAGTTCTTC.

The genes are TRBV6-5 and TRBJ2-7; 7 nucleotides align to TRBD1. The junction had 4 bases not matched to a gene; V was cut back by 6 bases and J by 5 bases. CDR1 is MNHEY and CDR2 is SVGAGI in the germline V gene. This CDR3 is 12 amino acids long. The CDR3 region is CASSHRGHEQYF. For the CDR3, the DNA is TGTGCCAGCAGCCACAGGGGCCACGAGCAGTACTTC.

V and J are TRBV7-6 and TRBJ2-5; D possibly corresponds to TRBD2 (6 bases). Between the trimmed V and J ends, which lost 4 bases and 2 bases, there was a span of 17 bases. Germline lookup yields CDR1 SGHVS and CDR2 FNYEAQ. The CDR3 loop spans 16 amino acids. CDR3: CASSYIPGTAQETQYF. CDR3 DNA: TGTGCCAGCAGCTATATTCCCGGGACTGCACAAGAGACCCAGTACTTC.

The DNA for the CDR3 is TGTGCCAGCTCACCACTAGGACAGGGGGAGACCCAGTACTTC. It yields the protein CASSPLGQGETQYF. The chain couples TRBV18 to TRBJ2-5; TRBD1 aligns across 9 bases. CDR3 length: 14 amino acids. Losses at the gene ends were 1 base for V and 5 bases for J; bases not matched to a gene: 2. From germline, CDR1 is KGHSH and CDR2 LQKENI.

The chain joins TRBV14 to TRBJ2-3, with D unclear. The germline gives CDR1 SGHDN, CDR2 FVKESK. CDR3 length: 12 amino acids. The V end lost 0 bases, the J end lost 7 bases, and 5 bases lay between the germline ends. The CDR3 loop is CASSQDQYTQYF. The DNA of the CDR3 is TGTGCCAGCAGCCAAGATCAGTATACGCAGTATTTT.

The rearrangement uses TRBV7-9 and TRBJ1-6; D is perhaps TRBD1 (5 bases). V was shortened by 5 bases and J by 6 bases, with 14 bases between the two germline ends. Germline CDR1 is SEHNR and CDR2 is FQNEAQ (reference sequence). There are 15 residues in the CDR3. The CDR3 sequence: CASSLGTPSNSPLHF. CDR3 nucleotides: TGTGCCAGCAGCCTCGGGACTCCCAGTAATTCACCCCTCCACTTT.

About this clone itself: The same CDR3 is also encoded by other DNA sequences in this sample. This chain connects TRBV2 to TRBJ2-7; 9 positions match TRBD1. This CDR3 comprises 15 residues. The ends lost 5 bases at V and 5 bases at J; junction bases unmatched: 10. Germline V gives CDR1 SNHLY, CDR2 FYNNEI. CDR3: CASSSPGQGTNEQYF. The CDR3 region has the DNA TGTGCCAGCAGTTCGCCAGGACAGGGGACCAACGAGCAGTACTTC.

The chain carries TRBV28 and TRBJ1-2, with TRBD1 matching over 8 bases. The V segment lost 7 bases and the J segment 2 bases; nucleotides outside the gene matches: 9. Per germline, CDR1 MDHEN and CDR2 SYDVKM. CDR3 size: 15 residues. Here the CDR3 reads CASKAQTGGNYGYTF. The CDR3 DNA follows: TGTGCCAGCAAAGCCCAAACAGGGGGGAACTATGGCTACACCTTC.

The rearrangement joins TRBV5-4 to TRBJ2-3; D unresolved. V shed 5 bases and J shed 1 base, with 11 bases lying between them. Per the germline V gene, CDR1 is SGHNT and CDR2 is YYREEE (reference sequence). The CDR3 is made up of 14 amino acids. CDR3 sequence: CASRAPSGTDTQYF. For the CDR3, the DNA is TGTGCCAGCAGGGCCCCGTCAGGCACAGATACGCAGTATTTT.

This chain links TRBV15 with TRBJ1-5; D perhaps matches TRBD1 (6 bases). With 5 bases removed from V and 6 bases from J, the gap between germline ends came to 17 bases. Germline loops: CDR1 LNHNV, CDR2 YYDKDF (reference sequence). The CDR3 has 15 amino acids. The CDR3 region is CATSLSLGAAQPQHF. CDR3 DNA sequence: TGTGCCACCAGCCTATCTCTGGGGGCCGCTCAGCCCCAGCATTTT.

The genes are TRBV13 and TRBJ2-7; 7 bases agree with TRBD1. Germline V gene sequence: CDR1 PRHDT, CDR2 FYEKMQ (reference sequence). The V and J ends lost 5 bases and 6 bases, in that order; junction bases with no gene match: 7. This CDR3 contains 13 residues. CDR3 region: CASSTRGSREQYF. CDR3 nucleotide sequence: TGTGCCAGCAGCACCAGGGGGTCCCGCGAGCAGTACTTC.

The J gene is TRBJ2-2, the V gene TRBV3-1 (or the pseudogene TRBV3-2), with 12 bases that match TRBD2. CDR3 length: 15 amino acids. The V gene's germline CDR1 is LGHDT and CDR2 YNNKEL (reference sequence). The V gene end was trimmed by 4 bases and the J gene end by 6 bases; junction bases not matched to a gene: 3. The CDR3 spells CASSPSSGRAGELFF. The DNA of the CDR3 is TGTGCCAGCAGCCCCTCTAGCGGGAGGGCCGGGGAGCTGTTTTTT.

The rearrangement links TRBV5-1 to TRBJ2-6, with 7 bases identical to TRBD1. CDR3 length: 18 residues. Germline trimming cut 4 bases from V and 1 base from J; bases unmatched to any gene: 11. From germline, CDR1 is SGHRS and CDR2 YFSETQ. CDR3 residues: CASSKGGLGRSGANVLTF. The CDR3, as DNA: TGCGCCAGCAGCAAAGGGGGCCTTGGTAGGTCTGGGGCCAACGTCCTGACTTTC.

This chain joins TRBV7-8 and TRBJ2-2; 9 bases line up with TRBD1. The CDR3 length is 15 residues. Germline V gives CDR1 SGHVS, CDR2 FQNEAQ. The junction had 6 bases not matched to a gene; V was cut back by 4 bases and J by 6 bases. The chain's CDR3 is CASSSLRTGAGELFF. CDR3 DNA sequence: TGTGCCAGCAGCTCCCTTAGGACAGGGGCCGGGGAGCTGTTTTTT.

The genes are TRBV7-2 and TRBJ2-2, with D tentatively TRBD2 (7 bases). Trimming shortened V by 0 bases and J by 1 base, and 18 bases separated the two germline ends. Germline-derived CDR1 and CDR2 are SGHTA and FQGNSA. This CDR3 is built from 19 residues. Here the CDR3 DNA reads TGTGCCAGCAGCTTAGCCATGGGGGGGGGCAGGGGGAACACCGGGGAGCTGTTTTTT. As protein: CASSLAMGGGRGNTGELFF.

The chain carries TRBV19 and TRBJ2-6, with TRBD2 as a possible D gene (5 bases). From germline, CDR1 is LNHDA and CDR2 SQIVND (reference sequence). The V end was cut by 4 bases, the J end by 3 bases, with 7 bases between. This CDR3 region has 14 residues. The CDR3 nucleotides are TGTGCCAGTAGTACCGGGGTTGGGGCCAACGTCCTGACTTTC. This encodes CASSTGVGANVLTF.

The V and J genes are TRBV9 and TRBJ1-3; D call uncertain. CDR3 length: 16 amino acids. V was pared by 3 bases and J by 0 bases, with 13 bases between. Germline lookup yields CDR1 SGDLS and CDR2 YYNGEE. CDR3 loop: CASSEGPRSSGNTIYF. DNA of the CDR3: TGTGCCAGCAGCGAAGGCCCTAGGAGCTCTGGAAACACCATATATTTT.

The chain links TRBV11-2 to TRBJ2-7, with a weak D call TRBD2 (5 bases). Germline loops: CDR1 SGHAT, CDR2 FQNNGV. The CDR3 spans 12 residues. Trimming removed 0 bases from V and 11 bases from J, with 11 bases in between. DNA for the CDR3: TGTGCCAGCAGCTTAGATACTAGAAAAGAGTACTTC. Translation: CASSLDTRKEYF. Full variable domain (outside the CDR3, taken from reference TRBV11-2 and TRBJ2-7): EAGVAQSPRYKIIEKRQSVAFWCNPISGHATLYWYQQILGQGPKLLIQFQNNGVVDDSQLPKDRFSAERLKGVDSTLKIQPAKLEDSAVYLCASSLDTRKEYFGPGTRLTVT.

The rearrangement joins TRBV5-6 to TRBJ2-2; TRBD1 agrees at 10 bases. The CDR3 contains 17 residues. Trimming at V came to 2 bases and at J to 3 bases, leaving 7 bases not matched to a gene. Germline CDR1 is SGHDT and CDR2 is YYEEEE. The chain's CDR3 is CASSFRQGAPYTGELFF. CDR3 coding DNA: TGTGCCAGCAGCTTCAGACAGGGGGCCCCTTACACCGGGGAGCTGTTTTTT. The entire variable domain, with the rest obtained from reference TRBV5-6 and TRBJ2-2, is as follows: DAGVTQSPTHLIKTRGQQVTLRCSPKSGHDTVSWYQQALGQGPQFIFQYYEEEERQRGNFPDRFSGHQFPNYSSELNVNALLLGDSALYLCASSFRQGAPYTGELFFGEGSRLTVL.

This chain connects TRBV7-8 to TRBJ2-7, with a tentative D call TRBD2 (6 bases). The CDR3 is 16 residues long. The V gene lost 5 bases and the J gene lost 2 bases, with 19 bases spanning the gap. Germline V gives CDR1 SGHVS, CDR2 FQNEAQ. The DNA for the CDR3 is TGTGCCAGCAGCCCGAGGGGCCGGGACTCTCCCTACGAGCAGTACTTC. Protein: CASSPRGRDSPYEQYF.

The CDR3 here is CASSSGTHNGYTF. CDR3 DNA: TGTGCCAGCAGTTCCGGGACACACAATGGCTACACCTTC. V gene TRBV28 combines with J gene TRBJ1-2; TRBD1 is a possible D gene (6 bases). The CDR3 has 13 amino acids. Deletions cut 4 bases from V and 6 bases from J, with 12 bases between. Germline loops: CDR1 MDHEN, CDR2 SYDVKM.

The chain links TRBV6-5 to TRBJ2-5; a weak D match, TRBD1 (6 bases). Germline CDR1 MNHEY, CDR2 SVGAGI. The CDR3 has 14 amino acids. V was pared by 2 bases and J by 4 bases, with 11 bases between. The CDR3 loop is CASSYVGARETQYF. CDR3 nucleotide sequence: TGTGCCAGCAGTTACGTGGGGGCACGAGAGACCCAGTACTTC.

Here the CDR3 reads CASSLEGSDEKLFF. The CDR3 DNA reads TGCGCCAGCAGCTTGGAGGGGTCGGATGAAAAACTGTTTTTT. The chain carries TRBV5-1 and TRBJ1-4, with D possibly being TRBD1 (5 bases). This CDR3 contains 14 residues. The ends were cut back, 0 bases at V and 6 bases at J, with 9 bases in the middle. Germline CDR1 SGHRS, CDR2 YFSETQ. The complete variable domain, with remaining parts taken from reference TRBV5-1 and TRBJ1-4, reads KAGVTQTPRYLIKTRGQQVTLSCSPISGHRSVSWYQQTPGQGLQFLFEYFSETQRNKGNFPGRFSGRQFSNSRSEMNVSTLELGDSALYLCASSLEGSDEKLFFGSGTQLSVL.